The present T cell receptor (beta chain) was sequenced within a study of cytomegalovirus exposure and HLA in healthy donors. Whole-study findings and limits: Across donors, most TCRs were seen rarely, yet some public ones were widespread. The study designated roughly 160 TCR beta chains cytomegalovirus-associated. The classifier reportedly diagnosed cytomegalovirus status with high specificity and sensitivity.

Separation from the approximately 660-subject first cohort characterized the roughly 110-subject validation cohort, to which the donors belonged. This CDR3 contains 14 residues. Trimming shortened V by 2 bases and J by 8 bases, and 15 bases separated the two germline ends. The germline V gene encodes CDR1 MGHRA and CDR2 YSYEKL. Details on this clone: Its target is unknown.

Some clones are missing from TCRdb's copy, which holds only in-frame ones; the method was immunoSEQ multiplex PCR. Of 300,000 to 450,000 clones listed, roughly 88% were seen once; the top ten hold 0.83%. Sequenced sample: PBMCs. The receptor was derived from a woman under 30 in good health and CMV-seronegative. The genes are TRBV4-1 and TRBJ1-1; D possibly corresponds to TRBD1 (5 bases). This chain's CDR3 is CASSQKKGWSEAFF. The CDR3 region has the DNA TGCGCCAGCAGCCAAAAAAAGGGGTGGTCAGAAGCTTTCTTT.